Shown below are 19 T cell receptor beta chains from a single sample sequenced in a study of blood T cell repertoires in COVID-19. Profiling relied on immunoSEQ multiplex PCR, and the TCRdb table lists in-frame clones only, not all of them. The sample shows roughly 80,000 clones, 80% to 90% of them seen only once. Sequenced sample: peripheral blood. The receptors come from a woman aged 55-69 years with acute or convalescent COVID-19.

The chain recombines TRBV9 with TRBJ2-5; 9 positions match TRBD2. V lost 0 bases, J lost 2 bases, and 11 bases stayed unmatched. Germline loops: CDR1 SGDLS, CDR2 YYNGEE. The length of the CDR3 is 18 residues. The CDR3 is CASSVASAGGPNQETQYF. The CDR3 DNA sequence: TGTGCCAGCAGCGTAGCTTCTGCGGGGGGGCCGAATCAAGAGACCCAGTACTTC.

Turning to this clone: The junction differs from germline at one of its ends, possibly a read error. The chain has TRBV6-5 and TRBJ2-7; D might be TRBD1 (5 bases). The CDR3 consists of 15 residues. Germline V CDR1 and CDR2: MNHEY, SVGAGI. The CDR3 loop reads CASSYSTVGVIGAFF. CDR3 DNA sequence: TGTGCCAGCAGTTACTCGACGGTGGGCGTTATAGGGGCCTTCTTC.

This chain connects TRBV18 to TRBJ2-7; 12 nucleotides align to TRBD1. The V segment lost 5 bases and the J segment 7 bases; nucleotides outside the gene matches: 6. CDR3 length equals 14 residues. Germline CDR1 KGHSH, CDR2 LQKENI. The CDR3 sequence: CASSSGQGAREQYF. CDR3 DNA sequence: TGTGCCAGCTCATCGGGACAGGGGGCGAGGGAGCAGTACTTC.

This chain joins TRBV18 and TRBJ2-2; D is unclear. This CDR3 contains 12 residues. Germline lookup yields CDR1 KGHSH and CDR2 LQKENI. V lost 4 bases and J 4 bases, leaving 4 bases between the germline ends. The CDR3 sequence: CASSLSTGELFF. CDR3 DNA: TGTGCCAGCTCACTCTCCACCGGGGAGCTGTTTTTT.

V and J are TRBV6-5 and TRBJ1-3, with D possibly matching TRBD1 (5 bases). The CDR3 is made up of 14 amino acids. Germline loops: CDR1 MNHEY, CDR2 SVGAGI. Trimming shortened V by 8 bases and J by 2 bases, and 13 bases separated the two germline ends. The CDR3 nucleotides are TGTGCCAGCCTCGGGGGGAAGACTGGAAACACCATATATTTT. Its translation is CASLGGKTGNTIYF.

This rearrangement joins TRBV3-1 (or the pseudogene TRBV3-2) to TRBJ1-6; D is perhaps TRBD1 (6 bases). Per the germline V gene, CDR1 is LGHDT and CDR2 is YNNKEL (reference sequence). The CDR3 covers 14 residues. The V gene lost 5 bases and the J gene lost 8 bases, with 13 bases spanning the gap. The CDR3 reads CASSYRVEHSPLHF. DNA for the CDR3: TGTGCCAGCAGCTACAGGGTGGAACATTCACCCCTCCACTTT.

The gene calls are TRBV11-2 and TRBJ2-3, with 9 bases that match TRBD2. This CDR3 spans 16 amino acids. The germline gives CDR1 SGHAT, CDR2 FQNNGV. The V and J ends lost 2 bases and 2 bases, in that order; junction bases with no gene match: 5. The CDR3 reads CASSLIAGAPTDTQYF. The CDR3 nucleotides are TGTGCCAGCAGCTTAATAGCGGGGGCCCCCACAGATACGCAGTATTTT.

V gene TRBV20-1 combines with J gene TRBJ2-1, with 10 bases aligning to TRBD2. Per germline, CDR1 DFQATT and CDR2 SNEGSKA (reference sequence). The CDR3 has 15 amino acids. The junction had 6 bases not matched to a gene; V was cut back by 3 bases and J by 4 bases. The CDR3 loop is CSASSAGGHYNEQFF. CDR3 nucleotide sequence: TGCAGTGCTAGTTCAGCGGGGGGGCATTACAATGAGCAGTTCTTC.

The chain has TRBV29-1 and TRBJ2-1, with 11 bases matching TRBD1. The CDR3 runs 14 residues. Trimming at V came to 5 bases and at J to 7 bases, leaving 7 bases not matched to a gene. Germline V gives CDR1 SQVTM, CDR2 ANQGSEA. The CDR3, as DNA: TGCAGCGTTCTTGGACAGGGGGCGGAAAATGAGCAGTTCTTC. It codes for CSVLGQGAENEQFF.

The chain combines TRBV24-1 with TRBJ1-5; 7 bases line up with TRBD1. The CDR3 extends over 15 amino acids. V shed 3 bases, J shed 6 bases, and the junction held 7 bases outside the gene matches. Per germline, CDR1 KGHDR and CDR2 SFDVKD. The CDR3 region is CATSDPTGTGQPQHF. Written as DNA, the CDR3 is TGTGCCACCAGTGATCCGACAGGGACCGGTCAGCCCCAGCATTTT.

The rearrangement joins TRBV5-4 to TRBJ1-2, with a possible D match to TRBD1 (6 bases). The germline V gene has CDR1 SGHNT and CDR2 YYREEE (reference sequence). This CDR3 spans 14 amino acids. Trimming took off 1 base at V and 4 bases at J, with 11 bases between the two ends. The CDR3 region is CASSLTGYVYGYTF. As DNA, the CDR3 is TGTGCCAGCAGCTTGACAGGGTATGTCTATGGCTACACCTTC.

V usage is TRBV18 and J usage is TRBJ2-1, with 7 nucleotides matching TRBD1. The trim removed 4 bases at V and 2 bases at J, leaving 11 bases unmatched. Looked up from germline, CDR1 is KGHSH and CDR2 is LQKENI. The CDR3 loop spans 17 amino acids. The CDR3: CASSLTEYQGAYNEQFF. DNA for the CDR3: TGTGCCAGCTCACTAACCGAGTATCAGGGGGCCTACAATGAGCAGTTCTTC.

This clone was found once. The rearrangement links TRBV4-3 to TRBJ2-3; D unclear. Germline values: CDR1 LGHNA, CDR2 YSLEER. The CDR3 has 15 amino acids. Trimming stripped 3 bases from V and 2 bases from J, with 12 bases between. As DNA, the CDR3 is TGCGCCAGCAGCCATGACACCGGCCCCACAGATACGCAGTATTTT. This sequence encodes CASSHDTGPTDTQYF.

The chain carries TRBV19 and TRBJ2-4; D is ambiguous. Germline CDR1 reads LNHDA; CDR2 reads SQIVND (reference sequence). This CDR3 contains 15 residues. V was pared by 0 bases and J by 1 base, with 7 bases between. Here the CDR3 DNA reads TGTGCCAGTAGTATAGATCCTTATGCCAAAAACATTCAGTACTTC. Translating gives CASSIDPYAKNIQYF.

The V gene is TRBV5-6, the J gene TRBJ2-2; 7 bases are a match to TRBD1. V gave up 4 bases and J gave up 4 bases; unmatched junction bases: 10. This CDR3 has 16 residues. Germline V gene lookup returns CDR1 SGHDT and CDR2 YYEEEE. The CDR3 loop reads CASSELGGAGTGELFF. The CDR3 DNA reads as TGTGCCAGCAGCGAACTAGGGGGCGCGGGCACCGGGGAGCTGTTTTTT.

The chain couples TRBV7-9 to TRBJ2-3; 9 bases map to TRBD1. V lost 8 bases to trimming and J lost 2 bases; unmatched junction nucleotides: 8. The germline gives CDR1 SEHNR, CDR2 FQNEAQ (reference sequence). The CDR3 length is 15 residues. CDR3 region: CASADGQGYTDTQYF. CDR3 coding DNA: TGTGCCAGCGCCGATGGACAGGGGTACACAGATACGCAGTATTTT.

The chain recombines TRBV7-9 with TRBJ1-4; 12 bases fit TRBD1. The CDR3 is made up of 14 amino acids. Germline V gene sequence: CDR1 SEHNR, CDR2 FQNEAQ (reference sequence). Trimming cost V 5 bases and J 7 bases; bases outside gene matches: 2. The DNA for the CDR3 is TGTGCCAGCAGCCGGGACAGGGGGCGTGAAAAACTGTTTTTT. This sequence encodes CASSRDRGREKLFF.

This clone has just a few counts. This sequence joins TRBV30 and TRBJ2-7, with 9 positions matching TRBD1. The CDR3 spans 14 residues. V lost 8 bases to trimming and J lost 2 bases; unmatched junction nucleotides: 10. CDR1 is GTSNPN and CDR2 is SVGIG in the germline V gene (reference sequence). The CDR3 reads CAGDSGTGPYEQYF. The CDR3 bases are TGTGCCGGCGATTCCGGGACAGGGCCCTACGAGCAGTACTTC. Full variable domain (remainder filled in from reference TRBV30 and TRBJ2-7): SQTIHQWPATLVQPVGSPLSLECTVEGTSNPNLYWYRQAAGRGLQLLFYSVGIGQISSEVPQNLSASRPQDRQFILSSKKLLLSDSGFYLCAGDSGTGPYEQYFGPGTRLTVT.

The gene calls are TRBV5-3 and TRBJ1-5, with D unclear. TRBV5-3 counts as an open reading frame of uncertain function. The CDR3 length is 11 residues. Trimming took off 6 bases at V and 3 bases at J, with 4 bases between the two ends. The CDR3: CARTSNQPQHF. The CDR3 DNA sequence: TGTGCCAGAACGTCCAATCAGCCCCAGCATTTT.